The 15 T cell receptor beta chains given below trace back to one sample, sequenced in a study of cytomegalovirus exposure and HLA in healthy donors. Primers: 60 Vbeta forward and 13 Jbeta reverse. The table came from immunoSEQ multiplex PCR; TCRdb's copy has only in-frame clones and leaves some out. Among about 89,000 clones listed, approximately 71% were seen once. Sequencing input: PBMCs. Source of these receptors: a man aged 30-40 years in good health and CMV-seronegative.

The chain combines TRBV29-1 with TRBJ2-3; 8 bases map to TRBD2. Germline V gene lookup returns CDR1 SQVTM and CDR2 ANQGSEA. This CDR3 has 14 residues. J lost 0 bases, V lost 5 bases, and 4 bases had no gene match. This chain's CDR3 is CSVQTSGSTDTQYF. For the CDR3, the DNA is TGCAGCGTTCAAACTAGCGGAAGCACAGATACGCAGTATTTT.

This clone was seen a few times. V gene TRBV10-2 combines with J gene TRBJ2-7, with 8 bases aligning to TRBD2. The CDR3 extends over 12 amino acids. V was pared by 6 bases and J by 3 bases, with 1 base of the junction left unmatched. Germline CDR1 is WSHSY and CDR2 is SAAADI. The CDR3 coding sequence is TGCGCCAGCAGCGGGACTAGCTACGAGCAGTACTTC. Translated: CASSGTSYEQYF.

This clone was picked up a small number of times. The chain is built from TRBV28 and TRBJ2-7; a weak D match, TRBD2 (5 bases). Germline V gene data show CDR1 as MDHEN and CDR2 as SYDVKM. The CDR3 covers 15 residues. The V gene lost 5 bases and the J gene lost 2 bases, with 16 bases spanning the gap. The CDR3 protein is CASSLSVAGTYEQYF. In DNA form, the CDR3 reads TGTGCCAGCAGTCTTTCCGTCGCCGGGACCTACGAGCAGTACTTC.

The chain recombines TRBV4-1 with TRBJ2-4, with TRBD2 matching over 11 bases. Germline assignment: CDR1 MGHRA and CDR2 YSYEKL. The V and J ends lost 0 bases and 3 bases, in that order; junction bases with no gene match: 13. The CDR3 has 20 residues. CDR3 protein: CASSQESGTSGTRGKNIQYF. The DNA for the CDR3 is TGCGCCAGCAGCCAAGAAAGCGGGACTAGCGGTACAAGAGGCAAAAACATTCAGTACTTC.

The V gene is TRBV30, the J gene TRBJ1-1; 8 bases are a match to TRBD1. V lost 1 base to trimming and J lost 4 bases; unmatched junction nucleotides: 2. CDR1 is GTSNPN, CDR2 SVGIG, per germline (reference sequence). CDR3 length: 13 residues. CDR3 loop: CAWSETGVTEAFF. CDR3 sequence (DNA): TGTGCCTGGAGTGAGACAGGGGTCACTGAAGCTTTCTTT.

This chain uses TRBV11-2 with TRBJ1-1, with no clear D. CDR3 length: 13 amino acids. V lost 3 bases and J lost 0, with 5 bases in between. CDR1 is SGHAT and CDR2 is FQNNGV in the germline V gene. CDR3 protein: CASSFQLNTEAFF. CDR3 coding DNA: TGTGCCAGCAGCTTTCAATTGAACACTGAAGCTTTCTTT.

This clone was detected only a few times. The chain employs TRBV27 and TRBJ1-5, with a possible D match to TRBD1 (5 bases). Deletions cut 1 base from V and 0 bases from J, with 7 bases between. The germline V gene encodes CDR1 MNHEY and CDR2 SMNVEV (reference sequence). CDR3 size: 15 residues. The CDR3 region has the DNA TGTGCCAGCAGTTTATTTACAGGTAGCAATCAGCCCCAGCATTTT. Residues: CASSLFTGSNQPQHF.

This rearrangement joins TRBV6-1 to TRBJ2-5, with TRBD1 matching 7 bases. J gave up 2 bases and V 5 bases, and 2 bases lay outside the gene matches. This CDR3 is 13 amino acids long. Germline V gene lookup returns CDR1 MNHNS and CDR2 SASEGT. The CDR3 reads CASSWTGQETQYF. Here the CDR3 DNA reads TGTGCCAGCAGTTGGACAGGACAAGAGACCCAGTACTTC.

With respect to this clone: Different DNA sequences within this sample yield the same CDR3. J is TRBJ2-5 and V is TRBV15; D perhaps matches TRBD1 (5 bases). V lost 3 bases, J lost 5 bases, and 10 bases lay in between. Looked up from germline, CDR1 is LNHNV and CDR2 is YYDKDF (reference sequence). The CDR3 sequence is 13 residues long. CDR3 sequence reads: CATSSFRAETQYF. In DNA form, the CDR3 reads TGTGCCACCAGCAGTTTCAGGGCGGAGACCCAGTACTTC.

This clone was counted once. This chain connects TRBV5-4 to TRBJ2-1; TRBD2 agrees at 9 bases. V was pared by 0 bases and J by 5 bases, with 3 bases of the junction left unmatched. Germline V lookup: CDR1 SGHNT, CDR2 YYREEE (reference sequence). CDR3 length: 15 residues. CDR3 sequence reads: CASSLGLAENNEQFF. DNA of the CDR3: TGTGCCAGCAGCTTGGGACTAGCGGAAAACAATGAGCAGTTCTTC. Drawing the rest from reference TRBV5-4 and TRBJ2-1, the complete variable domain is ETGVTQSPTHLIKTRGQQVTLRCSSQSGHNTVSWYQQALGQGPQFIFQYYREEENGRGNFPPRFSGLQFPNYSSELNVNALELDDSALYLCASSLGLAENNEQFFGPGTRLTVL.

This chain links TRBV5-1 with TRBJ1-1, with 9 bases identical to TRBD1. The germline gives CDR1 SGHRS, CDR2 YFSETQ. The CDR3 covers 17 residues. The ends lost 2 bases at V and 5 bases at J; junction bases unmatched: 13. The chain's CDR3 is CASSFGPGQGQWTEAFF. CDR3 nucleotides: TGCGCCAGCAGCTTCGGTCCGGGACAGGGCCAATGGACTGAAGCTTTCTTT. Full variable domain (outside the CDR3, taken from reference TRBV5-1 and TRBJ1-1): KAGVTQTPRYLIKTRGQQVTLSCSPISGHRSVSWYQQTPGQGLQFLFEYFSETQRNKGNFPGRFSGRQFSNSRSEMNVSTLELGDSALYLCASSFGPGQGQWTEAFFGQGTRLTVV.

The rearrangement uses TRBV27 and TRBJ2-3; TRBD2 matches 12 bases. The CDR3 is 15 residues long. V gave up 6 bases and J gave up 0 bases; unmatched junction bases: 1. The germline gives CDR1 MNHEY, CDR2 SMNVEV (reference sequence). CDR3 loop: CASSGLAGSTDTQYF. In nucleotides, the CDR3 is TGTGCCAGCAGCGGACTAGCGGGAAGCACAGATACGCAGTATTTT.

The chain employs TRBV12-5 and TRBJ2-7; 9 bases line up with TRBD2. From germline, CDR1 is LGHNT and CDR2 FRNRAP. This CDR3 region has 15 residues. Trimming took 5 bases from V and 5 from J; bases not matched to a gene: 10. The chain's CDR3 is CASGQIAGARHEQYF. CDR3 coding DNA: TGTGCTAGTGGTCAGATAGCGGGAGCCCGACACGAGCAGTACTTC. The full variable domain, its missing parts supplied by reference TRBV12-5 and TRBJ2-7, is DARVTQTPRHKVTEMGQEVTMRCQPILGHNTVFWYRQTMMQGLELLAYFRNRAPLDDSGMPKDRFSAEMPDATLATLKIQPSEPRDSAVYFCASGQIAGARHEQYFGPGTRLTVT.

CDR3 in amino acids: CASHTGGATYEQYF. CDR3 DNA sequence: TGTGCCAGTCATACCGGGGGGGCGACCTACGAGCAGTACTTC. This chain joins TRBV28 and TRBJ2-7, with 8 bases aligning to TRBD2. In germline, CDR1 is MDHEN, CDR2 SYDVKM. CDR3 length: 14 amino acids. The J segment lost 2 bases and the V segment lost 9 bases, leaving 9 bases of the junction unmatched.

This clone was seen just once. The rearrangement joins TRBV4-2 to TRBJ1-1; unclear D gene. V lost 3 bases and J 0 bases, leaving 20 bases between the germline ends. The CDR3 consists of 18 residues. The germline V gene encodes CDR1 LGHNA and CDR2 YNFKEQ. The DNA of the CDR3 is TGTGCCAGCAGCCATTTCTGGTACAGTAAACACTTGAACACTGAAGCTTTCTTT. Amino acids: CASSHFWYSKHLNTEAFF.